The sequence of this T cell receptor (beta chain) was determined in a study of T cell responses to AZD1222 COVID-19 vaccine. As for the study in general: Pooled in the analysis were second doses at about 4 or about 12 weeks.

The CDR3 has 15 residues. Trimming removed 7 bases from V and 1 base from J, with 16 bases in between. Germline CDR1 LNHDA, CDR2 SQIVND (reference sequence). General study results and limits: Spike was spanned by vaccine-associated CD4 TCRs, with dominance at 160-218 and 743-854. It was only a handful of AZD1222 recipients who were seropositive at baseline. Nearly half of the spike-specific TCRs reportedly recognize variant regions that carry no mutations.

As regards this clone: Its antigen is unknown.

Measured with immunoSEQ multiplex PCR; TCRdb has only the in-frame clones, and not every one. The data contain about 130,000 clones, just over 85% of them seen just once; the ten biggest clones take up 20% to 25%. The source material was peripheral blood, sampled on day 0 of AZD1222 vaccination. This clonotype was obtained from an adult in good health. The J gene is TRBJ2-5, the V gene TRBV19; TRBD2 is a possible D gene (5 bases). The CDR3 DNA follows: TGTGCCAGTACTAAACGGGGTGGTACCCAAGAGACCCAGTACTTC. This codes for CASTKRGGTQETQYF.